This T cell receptor beta chain was recorded in a study of T cell responses to AZD1222 COVID-19 vaccine (dated by TCRdb to the early 2020s). Concerning the study at large: A total of 233 trial participants underwent TCR sequencing, of whom approximately 210 received two doses of AZD1222 and about 25 received two doses of the MenACWY control vaccine. Trial participants were enrolled by age into subgroups of 18-55, 56-69 and 70-plus years, and roughly 160, 29 and 62 TCR-sequenced participants, respectively, were included in these subgroups. Study-wide findings and limitations: A significant rise in spike-specific TCR breadth and depth was observed after two AZD1222 doses relative to day 0 and relative to MenACWY recipients. Participants were mostly white British and included more females than males, and it was suggested by the authors that clonal diversity may have been underestimated. The 56-69-year group was small, and its depth increase did not reach significance, likely because of low power. The vaccine-associated CD4 TCRs covered the entire spike protein, and the dominant responses fell in regions 160-218 and 743-854. Reportedly, close to half of the unique spike-specific TCRs recognized epitopes lying outside the regions that are mutated in the B.1.351 and B.1.1.7 variants. Because no samples from the day 14 peak response were available, repertoires could be characterized only after the peak T cell response. Conclusions about previously exposed vaccinees were limited because only six AZD1222 recipients were SARS-CoV-2 seropositive at baseline.

The CDR3 measures 17 amino acids from cysteine to phenylalanine. Left in the record is the CDR3 DNA by itself, 51 bases read in frame from the first base. The germline V gene specifies KGHSH as CDR1 and LQKENI as CDR2. Trimming leaves V shorter by 5 bases and J shorter by 7 bases, with the junction holding 16 bases beyond the gene matches. Comments on this clone: The antigen this receptor binds is unknown. Base-call qualities are not available, and no considerably larger clone is one nucleotide away.

According to the study, the label for this sample's time point signals: about 28 days (+/-7) after the second vaccine dose. AZD1222 recipients with second doses at about 4 weeks or about 12 weeks were pooled, because spike-specific TCR depth and breadth did not differ between schedules. Vaccinee samples were obtained from the UK trials COV001 and COV002, which included a single-blind randomized controlled phase 2/3 trial of AZD1222 (ChAdOx1 nCoV-19) in healthy adults. For TCRbeta chain sequencing, PBMC samples from trial participants were taken at day 0 and at day 28 after the second dose. The CDR3 regions of human TCRbeta chains were analyzed by immunosequencing. As for the original processing: Repertoire TCRs were matched against a reference library of SARS-CoV-2-specific TCRs generated with the MIRA antigen-specificity platform. Breadth was defined as the fraction of unique TCRs that were SARS-CoV-2-associated, and depth was defined as the fraction of total T cells that were SARS-CoV-2-associated. Using the MIRA data, every spike-specific TCR was mapped to the spike region that the TCR reacted to and assigned to either a CD4 or a CD8 class. Log10-transformed breadth and depth values were compared by one-way ANOVA with Sidak's multiple comparisons tests. Not all clones reach the TCRdb copy of this immuneACCESS table, which keeps in-frame sequences only. Checked studies attribute under half of the gap to unresolved V genes and leave the rest unexplained. The V and J calls and clone size were taken over from that table, and D and trimming were inferred from the DNA. The sample table shows just over 150,000 clones, and over 90% are seen once. The ten biggest clones cover more than 1.3% of the sample.

The TCR comes from an adult who received the AZD1222 COVID-19 vaccine. Recombination linked TRBV18 to TRBJ2-1; TRBD2 matches 8 bases in the middle. The sequences come from peripheral blood, collected 28 days after the second AZD1222 dose. The nucleotides are TGTGCCAGCTCAGTACTATCGGTGAGCGGGGGAGAGAATGAGCAGTTCTTC. Its coded protein is CASSVLSVSGGENEQFF. This CDR3, with the reference TRBV18 and TRBJ2-1 proteins standing in past its ends, gives the full variable domain NAGVMQNPRHLVRRRGQEARLRCSPMKGHSHVYWYRQLPEEGLKFMVYLQKENIIDESGMPKERFSAEFPKEGPSILRIQQVVRGDSAAYFCASSVLSVSGGENEQFFGPGTRLTVL.